This TCR beta chain was captured in a study of follicular helper T cells after annual influenza vaccination. Whole-study context: Blood was drawn on days 0, 7 and 28 after vaccination.

Per time point, about 35-110 mL of blood was sampled. In regard to this clone: The antigen is undetermined.

Profiling relied on immunoSEQ multiplex PCR, and the TCRdb table lists in-frame clones only, not all of them. The table records about 11,000 clones, around 80% of them present only once. Study results and limitations: Undersampling of the much larger non-cTfh compartments could not be excluded for influenza clone enrichment.

There are 15 residues in the CDR3. Germline V gene lookup returns CDR1 MGHDK and CDR2 SYGVNS. Trimming pared 5 bases from V and 1 base from J, leaving 14 bases between. This chain uses TRBV25-1 with TRBJ1-1, with a weak D call TRBD1 (5 bases). This clonotype originated in an adult who received the influenza vaccine. Sequencing was performed on CXCR5- memory CD4+ T cells sorted from blood, taken 6 weeks after influenza vaccination. CDR3 in DNA: TGTGCCAGCAGTTACATGGGGGGGGAGAACACTGAAGCTTTCTTT. Translated: CASSYMGGENTEAFF. Together with reference TRBV25-1 and TRBJ1-1, the CDR3 gives the full variable domain: EADIYQTPRYLVIGTGKKITLECSQTMGHDKMYWYQQDPGMELHLIHYSYGVNSTEKGDLSSESTVSRIRTEHFPLTLESARPSHTSQYLCASSYMGGENTEAFFGQGTRLTVV.